Below, 14 T cell receptor beta chains from the same sample are listed, as sequenced in a study of blood T cells in healthy people across ages. It was with a sample-barcoded 5' primer and a J-beta primer mix that a second PCR of about 6 to 12 cycles was run. TCRdb ran MiXCR on the 5' RACE reads and lists one entry per CDR3 protein. The data show about 620,000 distinct CDR3 sequences, with about 21% seen just once and roughly 3.9% held by the top ten. The sequencing input was blood. The receptors shown here come from a man between 65 and 85 years old in good health.

The chain has TRBV12-3 or TRBV12-4 and TRBJ1-4; 7 nucleotides align to TRBD1. Trimming removed 3 bases from V and 7 bases from J; junction bases left unmatched: 5. CDR3 length equals 14 residues. The CDR3 bases are TGTGCCAGCAGTTTTGGGACAGAGGGTGAAAAACTGTTTTTT. Protein: CASSFGTEGEKLFF.

The chain has TRBV28 and TRBJ2-1; possibly TRBD1 or TRBD2 for D (5 bases each). Germline values: CDR1 MDHEN, CDR2 SYDVKM. The CDR3 has 15 residues. Trimming took 4 bases from V and 8 from J, leaving 18 bases between them. This CDR3 reads CASSSDGTSLDEQFF. In DNA form, the CDR3 reads TGTGCCAGCAGTTCAGACGGGACGTCTCTCGATGAGCAGTTCTTC. Complete variable domain (other parts from reference TRBV28 and TRBJ2-1): DVKVTQSSRYLVKRTGEKVFLECVQDMDHENMFWYRQDPGLGLRLIYFSYDVKMKEKGDIPEGYSVSREKKERFSLILESASTNQTSMYLCASSSDGTSLDEQFFGPGTRLTVL.

At least ten counts were recorded for this clonotype. The chain carries TRBV3-1 and TRBJ2-4, with D tentatively TRBD1 (7 bases). Trimming stripped 3 bases from V and 2 bases from J, with 14 bases between. The CDR3 contains 16 residues. Germline lookup yields CDR1 LGHDT and CDR2 YNNKEL (reference sequence). The CDR3, as DNA: TGTGCCAGCAGCCATTGGCAGGGGGGATCCAAAAACATTCAGTACTTC. It specifies CASSHWQGGSKNIQYF.

The chain carries TRBV3-1 and TRBJ2-6, with D perhaps assigned TRBD1 or TRBD2 (5 bases each). Trimming removed 0 bases from V and 2 bases from J, with 20 bases in between. The CDR3 runs 20 residues. The V gene's germline CDR1 is LGHDT and CDR2 YNNKEL (reference sequence). The CDR3 region is CASSQETKVVGVAGANVLTF. CDR3 DNA sequence: TGTGCCAGCAGCCAAGAGACTAAAGTGGTAGGGGTTGCTGGGGCCAACGTCCTGACTTTC. Variable domain in full (rest from reference TRBV3-1 and TRBJ2-6): DTAVSQTPKYLVTQMGNDKSIKCEQNLGHDTMYWYKQDSKKFLKIMFSYNNKELIINETVPNRFSPKSPDKAHLNLHINSLELGDSAVYFCASSQETKVVGVAGANVLTFGAGSRLTVL.

This clonotype was detected only a few times. This sequence joins TRBV20-1 and TRBJ1-2; TRBD1 aligns across 7 bases. V lost 4 bases to trimming and J lost 9 bases; unmatched junction nucleotides: 11. Germline V gives CDR1 DFQATT, CDR2 SNEGSKA (reference sequence). The CDR3 consists of 13 residues. The CDR3 loop is CSATHSGTDSYTF. CDR3 DNA: TGCAGTGCTACCCATTCCGGGACAGATAGCTACACCTTC.

This clonotype appeared a few times. The chain links TRBV4-1 to TRBJ2-2; 14 positions agree with TRBD2. The CDR3 spans 17 residues. V shed 4 bases, J shed 4 bases, and the junction held 5 bases outside the gene matches. Germline CDR1 reads MGHRA; CDR2 reads YSYEKL. The CDR3 is CASSLGLAGEITGELFF. In nucleotides, the CDR3 is TGCGCCAGCAGCCTGGGACTAGCGGGAGAAATCACCGGGGAGCTGTTTTTT.

The chain couples TRBV5-1 to TRBJ2-2; 13 bases agree with TRBD2. CDR1 is SGHRS and CDR2 is YFSETQ in the germline V gene. V lost 4 bases to trimming and J lost 6 bases; unmatched junction nucleotides: 12. CDR3 length: 18 residues. The CDR3 here is CASSLGRTSGSGSGELFF. The CDR3 nucleotides are TGCGCCAGCAGCCTAGGACGGACTAGCGGGAGTGGGTCCGGGGAGCTGTTTTTT.

V gene TRBV5-5 combines with J gene TRBJ2-7, with 8 bases aligning to TRBD1. The CDR3 consists of 14 residues. V lost 5 bases and J lost 1; bases outside the gene matches: 5. The germline CDR1 and CDR2 sequences are SGHKS and YYEKEE (reference sequence). CDR3 in DNA: TGTGCCAGCAGACAGGGACAGGCTTCCTACGAGCAGTACTTC. It yields the protein CASRQGQASYEQYF.

This clonotype was detected a few times. This chain uses TRBV27 with TRBJ1-5; D unclear. Trimming removed 1 base at V and 0 bases at J, with 10 bases between. The CDR3 loop spans 16 amino acids. The germline CDR1 and CDR2 sequences are MNHEY and SMNVEV (reference sequence). The CDR3 DNA follows: TGTGCCAGCAGTTTATATTCGGAATCTAGCAATCAGCCCCAGCATTTT. This encodes CASSLYSESSNQPQHF.

The chain couples TRBV20-1 to TRBJ2-3; D is uncertain. V was pared by 2 bases and J by 2 bases, with 17 bases between. The CDR3 has 16 amino acids. CDR1 and CDR2 (germline): DFQATT, SNEGSKA (reference sequence). CDR3 sequence: CSARSSSWEFTDTQYF. The DNA of the CDR3 is TGCAGTGCTAGATCGTCGAGTTGGGAATTCACAGATACGCAGTATTTT.

The gene calls are TRBV6-5 and TRBJ2-3; no clear D gene. This CDR3 spans 14 amino acids. Per germline, CDR1 MNHEY and CDR2 SVGAGI. Trimming cost V 0 bases and J 6 bases, with 10 bases left between them. The CDR3 sequence: CASSYSHDADTQYF. CDR3 nucleotides: TGTGCCAGCAGTTACTCGCACGACGCGGATACGCAGTATTTT.

The chain combines TRBV6-5 with TRBJ2-5, with 11 nucleotides matching TRBD1. The J call is doubtful: the DNA matches TRBJ2-7 better. Germline CDR1 reads MNHEY; CDR2 reads SVGAGI. The length of the CDR3 is 15 residues. The CDR3, as DNA: TGTGCCAGCAGTCAAACCGGACAGGGGGCTTACGAGCAGTACTTC. It codes for CASSQTGQGAYEQYF.

This clonotype was seen a few times. The chain employs TRBV29-1 and TRBJ2-3, with unresolved D. The CDR3 is 14 amino acids. V was clipped by 0 bases and J by 1 base, with 8 bases between them. Germline V gene lookup returns CDR1 SQVTM and CDR2 ANQGSEA. Here the CDR3 DNA reads TGCAGCGTTGAAGATCCAAGGGGCACAGATACGCAGTATTTT. Encoded protein: CSVEDPRGTDTQYF.

V and J are TRBV29-1 and TRBJ2-5; D not certain. Germline V gene lookup returns CDR1 SQVTM and CDR2 ANQGSEA. This CDR3 is built from 10 residues. Trimming cost V 4 bases and J 7 bases, with 7 bases left between them. The CDR3 nucleotides read TGCAGCGTTGTATTGGGGACCCAGTACTTC. Translation: CSVVLGTQYF.